Following are 25 T cell receptor beta chains from one sample sequenced in a study of PD-1 blockade in classical Hodgkin lymphoma. Assay used: immunoSEQ multiplex PCR; TCRdb lists only in-frame clones, some missing. The sample shows 20,000 to 25,000 clones, roughly 70% of them seen only once. Time point described: cycle 4 day 1 (C4D1), after 5 to 7 weeks of nivolumab. After autologous stem cell transplantation all patients relapsed, and prior brentuximab vedotin exposure differed between cohorts. The material was peripheral blood mononuclear cells (PBMCs), obtained before the fourth cycle of nivolumab. The origin of the receptors is a human donor with classical Hodgkin lymphoma.

V gene TRBV11-2 combines with J gene TRBJ2-3; 7 nucleotides align to TRBD2. Germline CDR1 and CDR2: SGHAT and FQNNGV. The CDR3 has 18 residues. The ends lost 4 bases at V and 0 bases at J; junction bases unmatched: 13. The CDR3, as DNA: TGTGCCAGCAGCTCCCTAGCGGCCCTGGACCTTAGCACAGATACGCAGTATTTT. Amino acid sequence: CASSSLAALDLSTDTQYF.

The chain is built from TRBV23-1 and TRBJ1-1; D ambiguous. TRBV23-1 is placed among ORFs of uncertain function. CDR3 length equals 12 residues. V was pared by 0 bases and J by 8 bases, with 7 bases between. CDR3 protein: CASSQSGVEAFF. The CDR3 region has the DNA TGCGCCAGCAGTCAATCGGGCGTGGAAGCTTTCTTT.

This chain uses TRBV7-2 with TRBJ2-5; D possibly corresponds to TRBD2 (6 bases). V dropped 2 bases and J dropped 5 bases, with 12 bases sitting between them. CDR3 length: 14 residues. The V gene's germline CDR1 is SGHTA and CDR2 FQGNSA. The CDR3 loop reads CASSLRSRGETQYF. CDR3 DNA: TGTGCCAGCAGCTTAAGATCCCGGGGGGAGACCCAGTACTTC. Complete variable domain (other parts from reference TRBV7-2 and TRBJ2-5): GAGVSQSPSNKVTEKGKDVELRCDPISGHTALYWYRQSLGQGLEFLIYFQGNSAPDKSGLPSDRFSAERTGGSVSTLTIQRTQQEDSAVYLCASSLRSRGETQYFGPGTRLLVL.

The V gene is TRBV10-3, the J gene TRBJ2-6; 11 bases match TRBD2. This CDR3 comprises 16 residues. The germline CDR1 and CDR2 sequences are ENHRY and SYGVKD. With 6 bases clipped from V and 3 bases from J, the junction kept 4 bases outside the gene matches. DNA for the CDR3: TGTGCCATCAGCGGTAGCGGGGGGGGTGGGGCCAACGTCCTGACTTTC. Residues: CAISGSGGGGANVLTF.

This clone has a handful of counts. The chain has TRBV6-5 and TRBJ1-5, with 7 bases aligning to TRBD1. The trim removed 8 bases at V and 3 bases at J, leaving 10 bases unmatched. Germline assignment: CDR1 MNHEY and CDR2 SVGAGI. The CDR3 spans 15 residues. The CDR3 is CASGWGQPPNQPQHF. CDR3 nucleotide sequence: TGTGCCAGCGGTTGGGGACAGCCTCCCAATCAGCCCCAGCATTTT.

Only a few counts were recorded for this clone. V and J are TRBV6-1 and TRBJ2-3; D ambiguous. Per the germline V gene, CDR1 is MNHNS and CDR2 is SASEGT. Deletions cut 7 bases from V and 7 bases from J, with 9 bases between. The CDR3 runs 11 residues. The CDR3 nucleotides read TGTGCCAGCACGTGGTTGAATACGCAGTATTTT. As protein: CASTWLNTQYF.

This chain joins TRBV2 and TRBJ1-6; TRBD1 might be the D (5 bases). CDR3 length: 14 amino acids. Germline V gives CDR1 SNHLY, CDR2 FYNNEI. V lost 9 bases and J lost 7, with 16 bases in between. DNA for the CDR3: TGTGCCAGGAAGACAGCCTCCCCAAATTCACCCCTCCACTTT. Translation: CARKTASPNSPLHF.

This chain links TRBV6-5 with TRBJ2-7; 7 positions match TRBD1. The V segment lost 6 bases and the J segment 3 bases; nucleotides outside the gene matches: 8. This CDR3 has 14 residues. Germline V gene sequence: CDR1 MNHEY, CDR2 SVGAGI. The CDR3 coding sequence is TGTGCCAGCAGCAAAACGGGACAGAGCTACGAGCAGTACTTC. It yields the protein CASSKTGQSYEQYF.

This chain connects TRBV4-1 to TRBJ1-5; maybe TRBD1 (5 bases). Germline V gives CDR1 MGHRA, CDR2 YSYEKL. The CDR3 has 14 amino acids. The V and J ends lost 4 bases and 6 bases respectively, with 13 bases between them. CDR3 sequence (DNA): TGCGCCAGCAGCCGATTGCGGGGCCCTCAGCCCCAGCATTTT. This encodes CASSRLRGPQPQHF.

V gene TRBV29-1 combines with J gene TRBJ1-2; 12 bases are shared with TRBD1. The CDR3 covers 16 residues. Germline lookup yields CDR1 SQVTM and CDR2 ANQGSEA. Trimming took 0 bases from V and 6 from J; bases not matched to a gene: 8. The CDR3, as DNA: TGCAGCGTTGAAGATCGGGACAGGGGGCGCACCCATGGCTACACCTTC. Its translation is CSVEDRDRGRTHGYTF.

The rearrangement links TRBV5-1 to TRBJ1-2; 8 nucleotides line up with TRBD1. This CDR3 spans 13 amino acids. Per the germline V gene, CDR1 is SGHRS and CDR2 is YFSETQ. The V segment lost 4 bases and the J segment 7 bases; nucleotides outside the gene matches: 6. The CDR3 loop reads CASSLDRVVGYTF. CDR3 coding DNA: TGCGCCAGCAGCCTGGACAGGGTTGTTGGCTACACCTTC.

CDR3 in amino acids: CASRGTAYTGELFF. The CDR3 DNA reads as TGTGCCAGCAGAGGGACTGCCTACACCGGGGAGCTGTTTTTT. The chain is built from TRBV2 and TRBJ2-2, with a possible D match to TRBD2 (6 bases). Trimming cost V 6 bases and J 3 bases, with 11 bases left between them. Germline-derived CDR1 and CDR2 are SNHLY and FYNNEI. The CDR3 runs to 14 residues.

The chain employs TRBV6-1 and TRBJ2-1; D call uncertain. The CDR3 contains 11 residues. The V and J ends lost 5 bases and 4 bases respectively, with 3 bases between them. Germline loops: CDR1 MNHNS, CDR2 SASEGT. CDR3 protein: CASSTYNEQFF. The CDR3, as DNA: TGTGCCAGCAGTACTTACAATGAGCAGTTCTTC.

J is TRBJ2-3 and V is TRBV7-9; D is ambiguous. In germline, CDR1 is SEHNR, CDR2 FQNEAQ (reference sequence). V gave up 1 base and J gave up 7 bases, with 9 bases separating them. This CDR3 spans 13 amino acids. DNA for the CDR3: TGTGCCAGCAGCTTAGTAGGTGGCCATACGCAGTATTTT. Translating gives CASSLVGGHTQYF.

V and J are TRBV6-1 and TRBJ1-2; D gene unclear. Between the trimmed V and J ends, which lost 7 bases and 6 bases, there was a span of 15 bases. The CDR3 is 13 residues long. Per germline, CDR1 MNHNS and CDR2 SASEGT. The CDR3, as DNA: TGTGCCAGCATCCCCCAGAATAGGCATGGCTACACCTTC. It specifies CASIPQNRHGYTF.

A few counts support this clone. This chain joins TRBV14 and TRBJ1-6; TRBD1 might be the D (6 bases). CDR3 length: 14 residues. V was clipped by 6 bases and J by 7 bases, with 13 bases between them. The germline V gene has CDR1 SGHDN and CDR2 FVKESK. Here the CDR3 reads CASSFRGGNSPLHF. In DNA form, the CDR3 reads TGTGCCAGCAGTTTCAGGGGAGGAAATTCACCCCTCCACTTT.

The sample holds one count of this clone. The chain is built from TRBV19 and TRBJ1-6; a weak D match, TRBD1 (5 bases). Trimming left V 7 bases short and J 7 bases short, with 23 bases between. Germline V gene data show CDR1 as LNHDA and CDR2 as SQIVND (reference sequence). This CDR3 is 17 amino acids long. The CDR3, as DNA: TGTGCCAGTACCGACCCTGGATGGGGCGCGGGGAATTCACCCCTCCACTTT. It specifies CASTDPGWGAGNSPLHF.

The chain employs TRBV11-3 and TRBJ2-5, with 7 bases that match TRBD1. The CDR3 length is 13 residues. The ends lost 3 bases at V and 5 bases at J; junction bases unmatched: 3. Germline CDR1 and CDR2: SGHNT and YENEEA. The CDR3 reads CASSLGQYETQYF. The CDR3 DNA sequence: TGTGCCAGCAGCTTGGGACAGTACGAGACCCAGTACTTC.

The chain combines TRBV4-1 with TRBJ2-1; D not resolved. Looked up from germline, CDR1 is MGHRA and CDR2 is YSYEKL. The CDR3 runs 14 residues. V gave up 4 bases and J gave up 1 base, with 8 bases separating them. The CDR3 protein is CASSLGRSYNEQFF. As DNA, the CDR3 is TGCGCCAGCAGCCTCGGTCGTTCCTACAATGAGCAGTTCTTC.

Written as DNA, the CDR3 is TGTGCCAGTAGTACCCTCACAGGGTTGCGCAATCAGCCCCAGCATTTT. Protein sequence: CASSTLTGLRNQPQHF. V is TRBV19 and J is TRBJ1-5; tentatively, D is TRBD1 (6 bases). CDR1 and CDR2 (germline): LNHDA, SQIVND (reference sequence). The CDR3 spans 16 residues. Trimming took 4 bases from V and 2 from J, leaving 15 bases between them. The full variable domain, completed using reference TRBV19 and TRBJ1-5, is DGGITQSPKYLFRKEGQNVTLSCEQNLNHDAMYWYRQDPGQGLRLIYYSQIVNDFQKGDIAEGYSVSREKKESFPLTVTSAQKNPTAFYLCASSTLTGLRNQPQHFGDGTRLSIL.

Of note for this clone: The identical CDR3 is also encoded by other nucleotide sequences in the sample. J is TRBJ2-7 and V is TRBV18, with 8 bases that match TRBD1. Germline CDR1 KGHSH, CDR2 LQKENI. After removal of 3 bases from V and 0 bases from J, the junction contained 1 base not matched to a gene. This CDR3 comprises 14 residues. The CDR3 DNA reads TGTGCCAGCTCACCTGGACAGGGCTCCTACGAGCAGTACTTC. Protein: CASSPGQGSYEQYF. Together with reference TRBV18 and TRBJ2-7, the CDR3 gives the full variable domain: NAGVMQNPRHLVRRRGQEARLRCSPMKGHSHVYWYRQLPEEGLKFMVYLQKENIIDESGMPKERFSAEFPKEGPSILRIQQVVRGDSAAYFCASSPGQGSYEQYFGPGTRLTVT.

The rearrangement links TRBV7-8 to TRBJ1-1; 7 nucleotides match TRBD1. CDR1 is SGHVS and CDR2 is FQNEAQ in the germline V gene. There are 13 residues in the CDR3. J lost 4 bases, V lost 5 bases, and 4 bases had no gene match. The CDR3 DNA follows: TGTGCCAGCAGCCAGGACAGGCCCACTGAAGCTTTCTTT. Its protein product is CASSQDRPTEAFF.

The table lists this clone with a count of one. The chain combines TRBV12-5 with TRBJ2-1, with 7 bases aligning to TRBD2. V was clipped by 0 bases and J by 8 bases; unmatched bases: 13. CDR1 is LGHNT and CDR2 is FRNRAP in the germline V gene. The CDR3 has 17 residues. The CDR3 protein is CASGLVPGGSPGYEQFF. Here the CDR3 DNA reads TGTGCTAGTGGTTTGGTACCCGGGGGGAGTCCAGGTTATGAGCAGTTCTTC.

By share, this clone counts as medium-sized (0.01 to 0.1%). The V and J genes are TRBV9 and TRBJ2-3; 8 bases are shared with TRBD2. The germline V gene has CDR1 SGDLS and CDR2 YYNGEE. The CDR3 is 15 residues long. Trimming cost V 6 bases and J 2 bases; bases outside gene matches: 8. This chain's CDR3 is CASTTLAGPTDTQYF. The DNA for the CDR3 is TGTGCCAGCACGACCTTAGCGGGACCCACAGATACGCAGTATTTT.

This chain joins TRBV7-9 and TRBJ2-7; 7 nucleotides agree with TRBD1. CDR1 and CDR2 from the germline V gene are SEHNR and FQNEAQ (reference sequence). J lost 0 bases, V lost 5 bases, and 4 bases had no gene match. The CDR3 has 14 amino acids. The CDR3 sequence: CASSPGTVSYEQYF. The CDR3 coding sequence is TGTGCCAGCAGCCCCGGGACAGTCTCCTACGAGCAGTACTTC.